These 9 T cell receptor beta chains were all obtained from the same sample, sequenced in a study of technical replicates of blood from several donors. Data came from immunoSEQ multiplex PCR; TCRdb stores just in-frame clones and leaves some out. The table has 70,000 to 85,000 clones, 92% seen once. Specimen: T cells isolated from PBMCs. These receptor sequences come from a human donor in good health.

The V call is TRBV19, the J call TRBJ2-2, with D hard to call. Per the germline V gene, CDR1 is LNHDA and CDR2 is SQIVND (reference sequence). V was clipped by 4 bases and J by 4 bases, with 7 bases between them. The CDR3 is 13 residues long. This CDR3 is CASSTYSTGELFF. The CDR3 DNA sequence: TGTGCCAGTAGTACCTACAGCACCGGGGAGCTGTTTTTT.

For the CDR3, the DNA is TGTGCCAGCAGCGGACAGGGGGAAGGCCAGCCCCAGCATTTT. It translates to CASSGQGEGQPQHF. This chain uses TRBV2 with TRBJ1-5; 10 bases match TRBD1. The CDR3 length is 14 residues. Germline-derived CDR1 and CDR2 are SNHLY and FYNNEI. The V gene end was trimmed by 6 bases and the J gene end by 7 bases; junction bases not matched to a gene: 6. The full variable domain, its missing parts supplied by reference TRBV2 and TRBJ1-5, is EPEVTQTPSHQVTQMGQEVILRCVPISNHLYFYWYRQILGQKVEFLVSFYNNEISEKSEIFDDQFSVERPDGSNFTLKIRSTKLEDSAMYFCASSGQGEGQPQHFGDGTRLSIL.

J is TRBJ2-1 and V is TRBV19; 12 nucleotides line up with TRBD2. There are 15 residues in the CDR3. The V segment lost 10 bases and the J segment 0 bases; nucleotides outside the gene matches: 4. Germline V gene lookup returns CDR1 LNHDA and CDR2 SQIVND (reference sequence). Here the CDR3 reads CATRLAGVSYNEQFF. The CDR3 region has the DNA TGTGCCACGAGACTAGCGGGGGTCTCCTACAATGAGCAGTTCTTC.

This rearrangement joins TRBV2 to TRBJ1-5, with D possibly being TRBD1 (5 bases). The germline V gene has CDR1 SNHLY and CDR2 FYNNEI. Trimming removed 4 bases from V and 5 bases from J, with 9 bases in between. The CDR3 is 13 amino acids. This CDR3 reads CASSVRRDQPQHF. The DNA for the CDR3 is TGTGCCAGCAGTGTACGCAGGGATCAGCCCCAGCATTTT.

The chain combines TRBV13 with TRBJ2-3; D gene ambiguous. The V and J ends lost 5 bases and 5 bases respectively, with 8 bases between them. Germline V CDR1 and CDR2: PRHDT, FYEKMQ (reference sequence). The CDR3 contains 12 residues. CDR3 bases: TGTGCCAGCAGCCCCGGTCAAGATACGCAGTATTTT. Translation: CASSPGQDTQYF.

The V and J genes are TRBV2 and TRBJ1-1; maybe TRBD1 (5 bases). CDR3 length: 20 residues. V dropped 0 bases and J dropped 0 bases, with 23 bases sitting between them. Germline V gives CDR1 SNHLY, CDR2 FYNNEI. The CDR3 reads CASSEASLGRWGLMNTEAFF. Written as DNA, the CDR3 is TGTGCCAGCAGTGAAGCAAGCCTCGGCCGATGGGGCCTTATGAACACTGAAGCTTTCTTT.

The chain is built from TRBV25-1 and TRBJ2-2; TRBD2 aligns across 10 bases. V trimming: 5 bases; J trimming: 2 bases; junction bases outside the gene matches: 2. Looked up from germline, CDR1 is MGHDK and CDR2 is SYGVNS. The CDR3 covers 15 residues. The CDR3: CASSSGGVNTGELFF. In DNA, the CDR3 is TGTGCCAGCAGTAGCGGGGGGGTTAACACCGGGGAGCTGTTTTTT.

This chain connects TRBV18 to TRBJ2-7; TRBD1 agrees at 11 bases. The CDR3 consists of 14 residues. Trimming removed 6 bases from V and 5 bases from J; junction bases left unmatched: 6. Germline V gene data show CDR1 as KGHSH and CDR2 as LQKENI. This CDR3 is CASSPDRGLHEQYF. The CDR3 region has the DNA TGTGCCAGCTCTCCGGACAGGGGGCTCCACGAGCAGTACTTC. The full variable domain, completed using reference TRBV18 and TRBJ2-7, is NAGVMQNPRHLVRRRGQEARLRCSPMKGHSHVYWYRQLPEEGLKFMVYLQKENIIDESGMPKERFSAEFPKEGPSILRIQQVVRGDSAAYFCASSPDRGLHEQYFGPGTRLTVT.

J is TRBJ2-3 and V is TRBV6-6, with 10 bases lining up with TRBD2. Germline V gene sequence: CDR1 MNHNY, CDR2 SVGAGI (reference sequence). V was clipped by 5 bases and J by 4 bases; unmatched bases: 9. The CDR3 is made up of 16 amino acids. The CDR3 bases are TGTGCCAGCAGTCGCGAAACTAGCGGGATTTCAGATACGCAGTATTTT. Its translation is CASSRETSGISDTQYF.